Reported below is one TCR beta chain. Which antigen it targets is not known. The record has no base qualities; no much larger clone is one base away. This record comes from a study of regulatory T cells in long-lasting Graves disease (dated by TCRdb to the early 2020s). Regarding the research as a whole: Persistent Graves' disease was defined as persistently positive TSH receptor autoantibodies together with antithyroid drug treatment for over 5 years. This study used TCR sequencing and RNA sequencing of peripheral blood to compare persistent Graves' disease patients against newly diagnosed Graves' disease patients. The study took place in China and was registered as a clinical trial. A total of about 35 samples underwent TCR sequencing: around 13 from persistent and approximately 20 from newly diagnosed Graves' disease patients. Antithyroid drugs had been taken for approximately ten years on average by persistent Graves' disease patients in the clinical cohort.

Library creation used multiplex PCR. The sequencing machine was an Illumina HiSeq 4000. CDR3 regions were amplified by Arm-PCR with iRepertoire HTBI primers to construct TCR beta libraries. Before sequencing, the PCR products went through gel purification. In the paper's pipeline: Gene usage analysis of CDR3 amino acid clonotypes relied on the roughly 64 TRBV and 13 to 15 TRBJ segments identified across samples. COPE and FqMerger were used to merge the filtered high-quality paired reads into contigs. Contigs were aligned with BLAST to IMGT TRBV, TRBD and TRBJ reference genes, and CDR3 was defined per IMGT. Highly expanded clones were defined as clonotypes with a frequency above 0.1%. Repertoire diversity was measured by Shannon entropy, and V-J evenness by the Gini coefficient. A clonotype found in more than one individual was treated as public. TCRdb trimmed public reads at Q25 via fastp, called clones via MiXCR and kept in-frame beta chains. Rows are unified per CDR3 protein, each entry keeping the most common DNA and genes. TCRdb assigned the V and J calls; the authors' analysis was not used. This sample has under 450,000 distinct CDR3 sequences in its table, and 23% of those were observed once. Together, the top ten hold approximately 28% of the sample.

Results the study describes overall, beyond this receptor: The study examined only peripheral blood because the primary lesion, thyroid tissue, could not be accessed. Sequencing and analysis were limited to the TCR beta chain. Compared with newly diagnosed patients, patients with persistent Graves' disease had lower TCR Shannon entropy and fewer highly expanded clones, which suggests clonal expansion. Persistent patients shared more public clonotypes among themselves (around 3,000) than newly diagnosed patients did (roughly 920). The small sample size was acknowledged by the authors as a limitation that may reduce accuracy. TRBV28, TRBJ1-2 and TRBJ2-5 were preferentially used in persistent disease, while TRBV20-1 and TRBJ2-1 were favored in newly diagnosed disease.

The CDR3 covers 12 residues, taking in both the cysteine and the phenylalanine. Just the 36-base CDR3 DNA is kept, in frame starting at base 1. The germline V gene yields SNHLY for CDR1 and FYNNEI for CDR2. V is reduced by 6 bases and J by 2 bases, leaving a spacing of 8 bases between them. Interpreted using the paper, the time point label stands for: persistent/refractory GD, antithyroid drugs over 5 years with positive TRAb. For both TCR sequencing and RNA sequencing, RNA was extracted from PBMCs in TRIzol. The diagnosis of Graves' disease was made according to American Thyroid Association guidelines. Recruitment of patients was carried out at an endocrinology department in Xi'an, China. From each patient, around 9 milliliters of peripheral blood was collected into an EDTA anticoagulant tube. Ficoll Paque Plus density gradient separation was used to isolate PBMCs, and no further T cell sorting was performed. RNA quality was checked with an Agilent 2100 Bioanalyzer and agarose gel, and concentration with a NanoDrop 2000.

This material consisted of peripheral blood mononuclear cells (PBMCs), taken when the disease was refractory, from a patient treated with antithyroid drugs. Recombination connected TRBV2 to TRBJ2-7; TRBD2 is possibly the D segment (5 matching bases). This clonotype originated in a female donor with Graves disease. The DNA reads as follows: TGTGCCAGCAGACAGCGGACCTACGAGCAGTACTTC. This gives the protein CASRQRTYEQYF. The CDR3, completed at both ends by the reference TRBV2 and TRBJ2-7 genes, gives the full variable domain EPEVTQTPSHQVTQMGQEVILRCVPISNHLYFYWYRQILGQKVEFLVSFYNNEISEKSEIFDDQFSVERPDGSNFTLKIRSTKLEDSAMYFCASRQRTYEQYFGPGTRLTVT.